The TCR beta chain under discussion was sequenced for a study of Graves' ophthalmopathy and Graves' hyperthyroidism. Study-level information: Ahead of any treatment, peripheral blood was obtained at the initial diagnosis.

CDR3 regions of TCR beta were amplified from RNA transcripts. An opening RT-PCR round employed HTBI primers and preceded a second-round multiplex PCR. TCRdb re-called the multiplex PCR reads through MiXCR, storing one row per CDR3 protein. The table records approximately 700,000 distinct CDR3 sequences, around 40% of them present only once. Turning to this clonotype: Its antigen remains unknown.

This CDR3 comprises 14 residues. Trimming cost V 4 bases and J 2 bases, with 11 bases left between them. Germline-derived CDR1 and CDR2 are SNHLY and FYNNEI. Ophthalmopathy cases showed moderate-to-severe activity, scoring CAS ≥3 and NOSPECS ≥4, with duration under 3 months. The PBMC fraction was derived from over 9 ml of fresh peripheral blood. Findings and caveats of the study: Most thyroid clonotypes with frequency above 0.001 were detected in blood too.

Sequencing input: peripheral blood. The source is an adult man with Graves' ophthalmopathy. This chain connects TRBV2 to TRBJ2-5; D tentatively reads TRBD1 or TRBD2 (5 bases each). The CDR3 coding sequence is TGTGCCAGCAGTGGCCGGGGCAATCAAGAGACCCAGTACTTC. This translates into CASSGRGNQETQYF.